Detailed here is one T cell receptor beta chain. The sample holds one count of this clone. There is no known antigen for this receptor. Per-base qualities were not stored, and no clone one base away is much larger. In total, approximately 690 healthy bone marrow donors made up the cohort. Cohort members were all nominally healthy when sampled, although unrecorded immune exposures were likely present. The donor was CMV seronegative and was included in the group of a few hundred seronegative cohort members. Each donor provided a peripheral blood sample, and peripheral blood mononuclear cells were used for TCR beta sequencing. Genomic DNA extraction from the blood cell samples was performed with the Qiagen DNeasy Blood Extraction Kit. Reading the germline V gene gives CDR1 MDHEN and CDR2 SYDVKM. The CDR3 spans 15 residues, from the cysteine through the phenylalanine. Only the CDR3 DNA stays, 45 bases, in frame from base 1. V is shortened by 8 bases, J by 2 bases, and the region joining them spans 16 bases.

This specimen belongs to a study of cytomegalovirus exposure and HLA in healthy donors (dated by TCRdb to the late 2010s). Some background on the complete study: In an earlier analysis of under 750 of the donors, approximately 300 Gb of sequence data and 100 million or so unique TCR beta sequences from roughly 190 million T cells were reported. Donor age, sex, ethnicity and CMV serostatus were compiled together with the repertoire data. The T cell repertoires of 700 or so subjects were profiled by immunosequencing and related to cytomegalovirus serostatus. Five DR-DQ haplotypes were handled as single units for association and clustering because linkage in the cohort was strong. An earlier analysis of approximately 500 of the donors applied high-throughput TCR beta sequencing to assess whether each TCR beta V gene segment acted as functional or pseudogenic. A later analysis re-examined previously published TCR beta repertoires from more than 650 donors and added high-resolution HLA genotyping to investigate patterns of TCR occurrence. Along with the approximately 700-subject first cohort, a separate validation cohort of roughly 110 different subjects was used. A later genetic analysis took genome-wide SNP genotypes for about three fifths of the roughly 670 donors and used that subset as a discovery cohort. The study combined high-throughput TCR immunosequencing, statistical association of individual TCRs with disease status, and machine learning to predict cytomegalovirus infection status. Approximately 310 gigabases of sequencing data and about 92 million unique TCR sequences made up an early release that covered roughly 670 HLA-typed donors. All discovery cohort repertoires had been generated on a single sequencing platform. HLA typing covered class I and class II loci at four-digit resolution. Typing coverage varied by locus: about 620-630 donors for A, B, C, DRB1 and DQB1; roughly 520 for DQA1; nearly 610 for DPA1; roughly 450 for DPB1. The study was designed to test whether signatures of past pathogen exposure could be identified by cataloging public T cell receptors. Among about 400 genotyped donors of the cohort, an average of about 220,000 unique TCR beta nucleotide sequences was sequenced per donor, of which 15% to 20% were non-productive. Of the roughly 400 genotyped donors, around 81% fell in the genetic ancestry cluster associated with self-reported Caucasian donors. Rather than using new phenotypic data, the later analysis identified candidate immune exposures from TCR beta sequences and from how often those sequences occurred across donors. On the study overall, not on this receptor specifically: A cluster of highly shared sequence variants was judged likely to represent a technical artifact of the sequencing pipeline. Presence/absence analyses assumed roughly uniform sequencing depth across donors, an assumption that may not hold. At a false discovery rate of 0.05, a later analysis linked 15,000 to 20,000 TCR beta sequences to specific HLA alleles. The classifier was reported to diagnose cytomegalovirus status with high specificity and sensitivity in both the original and validation cohorts. Because counts were too low, some 17 rarely observed V segments, including chromosome 9 orphons, were excluded from the earlier analysis of about 500 of the donors. Most CMV-associated TCR beta chains appeared to be HLA-restricted in a later analysis, and the HLA associations seemed to be driven largely by CMV exposure. Correlated functional status among segregating V segments might be attributable to linkage disequilibrium, but an unknown experimental factor could not be ruled out. While some public TCRs were present in many individuals, most TCR sequences turned up only very rarely across donors. In a later analysis, the rate of TCR association differed among HLA loci, with DRB1 alleles having the most associated TCRs and HLA-C alleles having the fewest. A later analysis found that HLA-associated TCR beta chains were more clonally expanded and had lower generation probabilities than equally common non-associated chains. A few of the identified cytomegalovirus-associated TCR beta chains were confirmed in vitro to be specific for cytomegalovirus antigens. In a later genetic analysis, fewer N-insertions in productive TCRs were reported among donors in an Asian-associated ancestry cluster than the approximately 710-donor mean. When HLA alleles, especially DR and DQ, strongly co-occurred, attributing TCR associations to individual alleles was difficult. The authors suggested that the approach could potentially be generalized to other disease states and immunological phenotypes. In a later genetic analysis, a missense DCLRE1C variant was associated with V-gene and J-gene trimming of TCR beta chains, and the association was replicated in an independent cohort. In this cohort, only TCR beta chains were sequenced, and detectable features were limited by the absence of alpha or paired-chain data. A further reported finding was that TCR beta sequences accurately predicted the HLA-A and HLA-B alleles for most subjects in the first cohort. Immune exposure information for the cohort was limited to CMV serostatus. According to a later analysis, parvovirus B19, influenza, CMV and Epstein-Barr virus appeared linked to several top co-occurrence clusters. Broadly in line with IMGT annotations, most TCR beta V segments showed up in productive rearrangements about 87% or about 30% of the time in an earlier analysis of 587 of the donors. In the study, 150 to 200 TCR beta chains were listed as associated with cytomegalovirus. Because HLA typing was unavailable for some donors at each locus, only the typed subset was used in association tests. Some IMGT-functional V segments, including TRBV6-2 and TRBV6-3, could not be distinguished by the 87-base-pair reads and were therefore excluded.

The library was built by means of the immunoSEQ multiplex PCR assay. For the multiplex PCR, a mixture combining 60 forward primers for TCR Vbeta segments and 13 reverse primers for TCR Jbeta segments was used. Amplification of the CDR3 region of rearranged TCR beta genes was performed with a multiplex PCR assay on genomic DNA. Amplified TCR beta libraries were sequenced as 87-base-pair reads on the Illumina HiSeq System. From the authors' description of their analysis: Across the 700 or so repertoires, a later analysis counted tens of millions of unique TCR beta chains, some 11 million of which were shared by at least two donors. To remove PCR and sequencing errors, raw reads were error-corrected and collapsed into unique sequences using a nearest-neighbor algorithm that merged closely related sequences. V, D and J gene segments were assigned by aligning CDR3 sequences to IMGT reference sequences. For a sequence to be retained, at least a six-nucleotide match to both a V gene segment and a J gene segment was required. Rearrangements were called productive when the CDR3 lacked stop codons and stayed in frame with V and J; all others were non-productive. Following IMGT convention, CDR3 was defined as the stretch from the second conserved V-encoded cysteine up to the conserved J-encoded phenylalanine. Sequences without an unambiguous match to a single V gene segment were excluded from the earlier analysis of 587 of the donors. An earlier analysis of several hundred of the donors classified V segments as functional when productive rearrangements were above 56.7% and as segregating when the standard deviation between donors was above 5%. A statistical classification framework was developed to diagnose cytomegalovirus status using the catalog of TCR beta chain sequences. A later analysis assigned V and J genes by comparing TCR nucleotide sequences with IMGT/GENE-DB human TR gene sequences. In a later analysis, CDR3 sequences and most-parsimonious VDJ recombination scenarios were assigned using the TCRdist pipeline. A later analysis defined each TCR beta chain by its CDR3 amino acid sequence plus V-gene family, and excluded reads lacking a unique V-gene family. In a later analysis, around 600 highly shared, low-generation-probability nucleotide sequences were removed to address suspected cross-contamination and a sequencing artifact. A later analysis calculated a clonal expansion index for each public chain from normalized within-repertoire ranks of inferred template counts. A later analysis computed generation probabilities with a VDJ recombination model fitted to out-of-frame rearrangements, and checked the results against IGoR. A later analysis scored TCR-TCR, TCR-HLA and TCR-CMV co-occurrence with hypergeometric tests, applying a repertoire-size bias correction to TCR pairs. False discovery rates were estimated in a later analysis by permuting HLA or CMV assignments 20 times. In a later analysis, co-occurring TCRs were grouped with DBSCAN, and TCRdist sequence similarity was added when clustering was performed within HLA-allele-positive subsets. Co-occurrence clustering excluded repertoires with fewer than 30,000 or more than 120,000 public chains, plus five with anomalous nucleotide sharing. Imported from immuneACCESS, the table was reduced by TCRdb to in-frame sequences with V and J called. These copies leave out some clones; in studies compared against another copy, an unresolved V gene accounts for under half, and the cause of the remainder is not known. The V and J calls and the clone size are those of that table, but D and trimming were determined from the DNA. The table for this sample lists more than 80,000 clones; around 70% of them were counted only once. The ten largest clones take up 0.6% to 1% of the sample.

The sequence is built from TRBV28 and TRBJ1-5; a tentative D match to TRBD1 spans 5 bases. The receptor was isolated from a boy aged 5-17 years in good health and CMV-seronegative. The sample consisted of PBMCs. The CDR3 region: CASGGGEVGNQPQHF. The nucleotide sequence reads TGTGCCAGCGGAGGAGGGGAGGTTGGCAATCAGCCCCAGCATTTT. Where the CDR3 stops, the reference TRBV28 and TRBJ1-5 genes take over; the full variable domain is DVKVTQSSRYLVKRTGEKVFLECVQDMDHENMFWYRQDPGLGLRLIYFSYDVKMKEKGDIPEGYSVSREKKERFSLILESASTNQTSMYLCASGGGEVGNQPQHFGDGTRLSIL.